The 30 T cell receptor beta chains presented below share a single source sample, sequenced in a study of T cell responses to AZD1222 COVID-19 vaccine. The table came from immunoSEQ multiplex PCR; TCRdb's copy has only in-frame clones and leaves some out. Of 130,000 or so clones in the sample, 75% to 95% are singletons; the top ten hold around 6.9%. The source was peripheral blood, collected on day 0 of AZD1222 vaccination. The receptors shown here come from an adult in good health.

The chain combines TRBV6-1 with TRBJ2-7; D not certain. This CDR3 is built from 13 residues. Germline-derived CDR1 and CDR2 are MNHNS and SASEGT. Trimming shortened V by 1 base and J by 3 bases, and 7 bases separated the two germline ends. The CDR3 bases are TGTGCCAGCAGTGAAGGTCGAGACTACGAGCAGTACTTC. It translates to CASSEGRDYEQYF.

This clone was observed a handful of times. This chain joins TRBV25-1 and TRBJ2-1; no definite D call. CDR3 length: 11 amino acids. V dropped 6 bases and J dropped 4 bases, with 4 bases sitting between them. Germline-derived CDR1 and CDR2 are MGHDK and SYGVNS. CDR3 in amino acids: CASSNYNEQFF. The CDR3 bases are TGTGCCAGCAGCAATTACAATGAGCAGTTCTTC.

The sample holds one count of this clone. The chain links TRBV23-1 to TRBJ2-4; TRBD1 is a possible D gene (6 bases). TRBV23-1 is an ORF, with its function uncertain. This CDR3 is 17 amino acids long. V was cut by 0 bases and J by 0 bases, with 12 bases left in between. CDR3 amino acids: CASSQSVEGVAKNIQYF. CDR3 in DNA: TGCGCCAGCAGTCAATCGGTCGAGGGGGTAGCCAAAAACATTCAGTACTTC.

The gene calls are TRBV27 and TRBJ2-1; 11 bases align to TRBD2. Per the germline V gene, CDR1 is MNHEY and CDR2 is SMNVEV (reference sequence). The CDR3 sequence is 15 residues long. V lost 4 bases to trimming and J lost 14 bases; unmatched junction nucleotides: 13. Written as DNA, the CDR3 is TGTGCCAGCAGTTCGCTAGCGGGAGGAGACTTCAGCGAGTTCTTC. Its protein is CASSSLAGGDFSEFF.

J is TRBJ2-3 and V is TRBV30; possible D gene TRBD1, 6 bases. The CDR3 contains 12 residues. CDR1 is GTSNPN, CDR2 SVGIG, per germline (reference sequence). Trimming cost V 5 bases and J 0 bases, with 6 bases left between them. The CDR3: CAWGQSTDTQYF. The CDR3 DNA follows: TGTGCCTGGGGACAGAGCACAGATACGCAGTATTTT.

The chain joins TRBV3-1 (or the pseudogene TRBV3-2) to TRBJ2-7; a weak D match, TRBD2 (6 bases). The CDR3 has 15 amino acids. The germline CDR1 and CDR2 sequences are LGHDT and YNNKEL (reference sequence). The V and J ends lost 5 bases and 2 bases respectively, with 16 bases between them. The CDR3 nucleotides are TGTGCCAGCAGCGGCTGGGGGGAGGACCCCTACGAGCAGTACTTC. This gives the protein CASSGWGEDPYEQYF.

This sequence joins TRBV6-6 and TRBJ2-2; D may correspond to TRBD1 or TRBD2 (5 bases each). This CDR3 has 14 amino acids. V lost 2 bases to trimming and J lost 13 bases, with 17 bases between them. The germline V gene has CDR1 MNHNY and CDR2 SVGAGI (reference sequence). The CDR3 spells CASSYGGPTTGLFF. The CDR3 DNA reads TGTGCCAGCAGTTACGGAGGACCCACTACAGGGCTGTTTTTT.

This chain links TRBV28 with TRBJ1-5; 7 bases are a match to TRBD1. Losses at the gene ends were 5 bases for V and 7 bases for J; bases not matched to a gene: 8. CDR1 and CDR2 (germline): MDHEN, SYDVKM. This CDR3 is 14 amino acids long. The CDR3 loop reads CASSPKTGRQPQHF. In nucleotides, the CDR3 is TGTGCCAGCAGTCCCAAGACAGGGCGACAGCCCCAGCATTTT. The full variable domain, with the rest looked up from reference TRBV28 and TRBJ1-5, is DVKVTQSSRYLVKRTGEKVFLECVQDMDHENMFWYRQDPGLGLRLIYFSYDVKMKEKGDIPEGYSVSREKKERFSLILESASTNQTSMYLCASSPKTGRQPQHFGDGTRLSIL.

The chain combines TRBV18 with TRBJ1-5; no reliable D call. V was pared by 9 bases and J by 6 bases, with 15 bases between. The CDR3 contains 13 residues. The germline CDR1 and CDR2 sequences are KGHSH and LQKENI. The CDR3 region is CASQAGERQPQHF. The CDR3 bases are TGTGCCAGTCAAGCAGGTGAGCGTCAGCCCCAGCATTTT.

This clone occurred once. V and J are TRBV28 and TRBJ2-2; no clear D gene. The CDR3 covers 12 residues. Trimming shortened V by 3 bases and J by 5 bases, and 4 bases separated the two germline ends. The germline V gene encodes CDR1 MDHEN and CDR2 SYDVKM. Here the CDR3 reads CASSFLTGELFF. The DNA of the CDR3 is TGTGCCAGCAGTTTTTTGACCGGGGAGCTGTTTTTT.

This clone was counted only a few times. The rearrangement joins TRBV4-1 to TRBJ1-5; TRBD1 might be the D (5 bases). This CDR3 is built from 15 residues. Trimming took 4 bases from V and 5 from J, leaving 15 bases between them. Germline values: CDR1 MGHRA, CDR2 YSYEKL. DNA for the CDR3: TGCGCCAGCAGCCGAGTCGTCGGGGGGGATCAGCCCCAGCATTTT. Translation gives CASSRVVGGDQPQHF.

The genes are TRBV15 and TRBJ1-2; a possible D gene is TRBD1 (6 bases). Between the trimmed V and J ends, which lost 0 bases and 4 bases, there was a span of 15 bases. CDR1 LNHNV and CDR2 YYDKDF come from the germline V gene (reference sequence). This CDR3 has 16 residues. The CDR3 DNA is TGTGCCACCAGCAGAGAAGTCGGGGGGCTAGGCTATGGCTACACCTTC. Translated: CATSREVGGLGYGYTF.

Sample share makes this clone large. This rearrangement joins TRBV6-5 to TRBJ1-6, with 8 bases lining up with TRBD1. CDR1 is MNHEY, CDR2 SVGAGI, per germline. J gave up 6 bases and V 4 bases, and 2 bases lay outside the gene matches. The CDR3 covers 14 residues. CDR3 in DNA: TGTGCCAGCAGTTTTGGACAGGGTAATTCACCCCTCCACTTT. Its translation: CASSFGQGNSPLHF.

The rearrangement links TRBV11-2 to TRBJ1-4; D is possibly TRBD1 (5 bases). Per germline, CDR1 SGHAT and CDR2 FQNNGV. Trimming took 4 bases from V and 6 from J, leaving 18 bases between them. The length of the CDR3 is 16 residues. The CDR3 is CASSSRWGPMDEKLFF. CDR3 sequence (DNA): TGTGCCAGCAGCTCAAGATGGGGCCCGATGGATGAAAAACTGTTTTTT.

The chain couples TRBV2 to TRBJ2-3; no reliable D call. The germline V and J ends were trimmed by 7 bases and 9 bases, with 11 bases remaining between them. From germline, CDR1 is SNHLY and CDR2 FYNNEI. The CDR3 is 11 amino acids. CDR3 coding DNA: TGTGCCAGCACCCCCCTTAGGACGCAGTATTTT. Amino acid sequence: CASTPLRTQYF. The full variable domain, its missing parts supplied by reference TRBV2 and TRBJ2-3, is EPEVTQTPSHQVTQMGQEVILRCVPISNHLYFYWYRQILGQKVEFLVSFYNNEISEKSEIFDDQFSVERPDGSNFTLKIRSTKLEDSAMYFCASTPLRTQYFGPGTRLTVL.

With regard to this clone: The sample holds other DNA sequences that translate to the same CDR3. CDR3 DNA: TGTGCCAGCAGTCTTACAGGGTTAGAGACCCAGTACTTC. This sequence encodes CASSLTGLETQYF. The genes are TRBV28 and TRBJ2-5; a possible D gene is TRBD1 (6 bases). V shed 5 bases and J shed 4 bases, with 11 bases lying between them. Per the germline V gene, CDR1 is MDHEN and CDR2 is SYDVKM. This CDR3 region has 13 residues.

The chain employs TRBV5-8 and TRBJ2-7, with 7 nucleotides matching TRBD1. Germline trimming cut 2 bases from V and 6 bases from J; bases unmatched to any gene: 8. CDR1 is SGHTS and CDR2 is YDEGEE in the germline V gene. The CDR3 runs 14 residues. The DNA of the CDR3 is TGTGCCAGCAGCTTTGAACAGGGGATGGGCGAGCAGTACTTC. Protein sequence: CASSFEQGMGEQYF.

The J gene is TRBJ1-4, the V gene TRBV7-2, with TRBD1 matching over 9 bases. Trimming at V came to 5 bases and at J to 8 bases, leaving 12 bases not matched to a gene. This CDR3 comprises 16 residues. Germline loops: CDR1 SGHTA, CDR2 FQGNSA. The CDR3 loop is CASSLGQGTVGEKLFF. The CDR3 nucleotides are TGTGCCAGCAGCCTGGGACAGGGAACTGTAGGAGAAAAACTGTTTTTT.

V gene TRBV29-1 combines with J gene TRBJ1-2, with D unclear. With 3 bases removed from V and 5 bases from J, the gap between germline ends came to 10 bases. In germline, CDR1 is SQVTM, CDR2 ANQGSEA. The CDR3 is 12 residues long. The CDR3 coding sequence is TGCAGCGTTGACAGGACGGGATATGGCTACACCTTC. Protein product: CSVDRTGYGYTF.

The J gene is TRBJ2-1, the V gene TRBV7-2; TRBD2 aligns across 12 bases. This CDR3 contains 17 residues. Germline CDR1 SGHTA, CDR2 FQGNSA. The V and J ends lost 4 bases and 0 bases, in that order; junction bases with no gene match: 4. Written as DNA, the CDR3 is TGTGCCAGCAGCTCGACGACTAGCGGGAGCTCCTACAATGAGCAGTTCTTC. Its protein product is CASSSTTSGSSYNEQFF.

The chain employs TRBV2 and TRBJ1-4, with D hard to call. The CDR3 runs 14 residues. Trimming removed 3 bases at V and 8 bases at J, with 13 bases between. In germline, CDR1 is SNHLY, CDR2 FYNNEI. In DNA, the CDR3 is TGTGCCAGCAGTGAGAGTTTGGTGGGGGAAAAACTGTTTTTT. Its protein is CASSESLVGEKLFF.

V and J are TRBV5-1 and TRBJ2-5; 7 nucleotides line up with TRBD1. Germline V lookup: CDR1 SGHRS, CDR2 YFSETQ. The ends lost 5 bases at V and 1 base at J; junction bases unmatched: 5. This CDR3 has 14 amino acids. The CDR3 DNA reads TGCGCCAGCAGGGTAGGGACAGCCCAAGAGACCCAGTACTTC. It translates to CASRVGTAQETQYF.

This rearrangement joins TRBV27 to TRBJ2-1; D unclear. The CDR3 totals 13 residues. Trimming removed 2 bases from V and 1 base from J, with 3 bases in between. Germline values: CDR1 MNHEY, CDR2 SMNVEV (reference sequence). CDR3 region: CASSLKSYNEQFF. As DNA, the CDR3 is TGTGCCAGCAGTTTAAAGTCCTACAATGAGCAGTTCTTC.

The CDR3 DNA sequence: TGTGCCAGCAGCTTAGTGATAGGGACCTACGAGCAGTACTTC. It codes for CASSLVIGTYEQYF. V gene TRBV11-2 combines with J gene TRBJ2-7; D unclear. This CDR3 contains 14 residues. Deletions cut 1 base from V and 2 bases from J, with 9 bases between. CDR1 is SGHAT and CDR2 is FQNNGV in the germline V gene.

As regards this clone: Other DNA sequences from this sample encode an identical CDR3 as well. The gene calls are TRBV5-1 and TRBJ2-3, with D unclear. Germline values: CDR1 SGHRS, CDR2 YFSETQ. V was shortened by 4 bases and J by 2 bases, with 8 bases between the two germline ends. The CDR3 covers 13 residues. The CDR3 loop is CASSLSNTDTQYF. The CDR3 region has the DNA TGCGCCAGCAGCCTATCAAACACAGATACGCAGTATTTT.

This chain joins TRBV29-1 and TRBJ2-2; 7 bases are a match to TRBD1. The CDR3 runs 14 residues. V gave up 7 bases and J gave up 4 bases; unmatched junction bases: 9. In germline, CDR1 is SQVTM, CDR2 ANQGSEA. CDR3 residues: CSGWSGTVTGELFF. CDR3 in DNA: TGCAGCGGGTGGTCCGGGACAGTCACCGGGGAGCTGTTTTTT.

The chain is built from TRBV4-1 and TRBJ2-1, with D possibly TRBD2 on 6 matching bases. Germline CDR1 and CDR2: MGHRA and YSYEKL. The ends were cut back, 1 base at V and 0 bases at J, with 10 bases in the middle. This CDR3 comprises 16 residues. The CDR3 spells CASSQGGVSSYNEQFF. CDR3 nucleotide sequence: TGCGCCAGCAGCCAAGGCGGGGTTAGCTCCTACAATGAGCAGTTCTTC.

This chain connects TRBV6-5 to TRBJ2-7; D remains unclear. CDR1 and CDR2 (germline): MNHEY, SVGAGI. V lost 6 bases and J 0 bases, leaving 6 bases between the germline ends. The CDR3 has 12 amino acids. CDR3 sequence reads: CASRGSSYEQYF. CDR3 nucleotide sequence: TGTGCCAGCAGGGGCAGCTCCTACGAGCAGTACTTC.

The V gene is TRBV20-1, the J gene TRBJ1-6; possible D gene TRBD1, 6 bases. CDR1 and CDR2 (germline): DFQATT, SNEGSKA (reference sequence). The CDR3 spans 17 residues. V gave up 3 bases and J gave up 0 bases, with 15 bases separating them. CDR3 nucleotide sequence: TGCAGTGCTAGTTCGGGGACACCGAGCTCCTATAATTCACCCCTCCACTTT. Amino acids: CSASSGTPSSYNSPLHF.

Of note for this clone: Other DNA sequences from this sample encode an identical CDR3 as well. The rearrangement links TRBV18 to TRBJ2-1, with TRBD1 as a possible D gene (5 bases). The CDR3 runs to 16 residues. Germline lookup yields CDR1 KGHSH and CDR2 LQKENI. Deletions cut 0 bases from V and 0 bases from J, with 9 bases between. The CDR3 reads CASSPPGQSSYNEQFF. CDR3 DNA sequence: TGTGCCAGCTCACCACCGGGGCAAAGCTCCTACAATGAGCAGTTCTTC.